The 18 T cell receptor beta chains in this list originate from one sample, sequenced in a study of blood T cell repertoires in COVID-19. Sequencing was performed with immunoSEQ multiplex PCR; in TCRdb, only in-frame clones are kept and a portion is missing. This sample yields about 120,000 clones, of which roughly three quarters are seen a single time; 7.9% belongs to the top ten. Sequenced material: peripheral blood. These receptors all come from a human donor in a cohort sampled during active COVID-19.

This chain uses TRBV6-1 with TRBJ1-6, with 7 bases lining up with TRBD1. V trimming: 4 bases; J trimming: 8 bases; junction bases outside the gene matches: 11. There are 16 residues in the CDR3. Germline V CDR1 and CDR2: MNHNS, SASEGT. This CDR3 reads CASSGDYRQGDSPLHF. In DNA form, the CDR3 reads TGTGCCAGCAGTGGAGATTACCGACAGGGCGATTCACCCCTCCACTTT.

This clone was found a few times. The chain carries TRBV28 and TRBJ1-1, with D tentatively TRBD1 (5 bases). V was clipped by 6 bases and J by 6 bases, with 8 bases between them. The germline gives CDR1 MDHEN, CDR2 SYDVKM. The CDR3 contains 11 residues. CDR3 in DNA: TGTGCCAGCAGGGGGGGTGCTGAAGCTTTCTTT. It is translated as CASRGGAEAFF.

In DNA, the CDR3 is TGCAGCGTTCGACTCGGGGATCTCTATGGCTACACCTTC. Translated, it gives CSVRLGDLYGYTF. The chain uses TRBV29-1 and TRBJ1-2; D is unclear. CDR1 and CDR2 (germline): SQVTM, ANQGSEA. The ends were cut back, 5 bases at V and 4 bases at J, with 14 bases in the middle. The CDR3 sequence is 13 residues long.

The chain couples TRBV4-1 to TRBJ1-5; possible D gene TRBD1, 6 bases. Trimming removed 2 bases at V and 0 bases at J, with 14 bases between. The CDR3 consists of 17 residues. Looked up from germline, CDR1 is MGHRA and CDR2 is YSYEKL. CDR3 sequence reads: CASSQSGEYYSNQPQHF. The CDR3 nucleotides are TGCGCCAGCAGCCAATCAGGGGAATACTATAGCAATCAGCCCCAGCATTTT.

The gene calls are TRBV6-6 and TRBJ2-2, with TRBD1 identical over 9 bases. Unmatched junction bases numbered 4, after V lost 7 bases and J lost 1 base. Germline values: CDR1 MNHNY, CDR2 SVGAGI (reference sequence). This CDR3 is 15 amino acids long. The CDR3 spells CASKRGQGNTGELFF. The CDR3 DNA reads TGTGCCAGCAAACGGGGACAGGGGAACACCGGGGAGCTGTTTTTT.

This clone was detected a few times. For the CDR3, the DNA is TGCGCCAGCAGCCCCTGGACAGGGGGCGGTGAGCAGTACTTC. Amino acid sequence: CASSPWTGGGEQYF. This chain uses TRBV5-1 with TRBJ2-7; 11 bases match TRBD1. Germline loops: CDR1 SGHRS, CDR2 YFSETQ. The J segment lost 7 bases and the V segment lost 4 bases, leaving 7 bases of the junction unmatched. The CDR3 length is 14 residues.

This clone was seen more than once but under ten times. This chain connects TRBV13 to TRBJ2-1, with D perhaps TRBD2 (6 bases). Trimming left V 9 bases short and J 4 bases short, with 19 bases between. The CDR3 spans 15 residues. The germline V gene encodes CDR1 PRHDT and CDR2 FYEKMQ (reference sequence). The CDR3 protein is CASTHSISGYNEQFF. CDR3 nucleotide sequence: TGTGCCAGTACCCACAGCATTAGCGGATACAATGAGCAGTTCTTC.

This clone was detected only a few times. CDR3 residues: CAWTGQGEGDQPQHF. The CDR3 region has the DNA TGTGCCTGGACCGGACAGGGGGAAGGCGATCAGCCCCAGCATTTT. The chain joins TRBV30 to TRBJ1-5; 10 positions agree with TRBD1. After removal of 4 bases from V and 5 bases from J, the junction contained 8 bases not matched to a gene. Germline lookup yields CDR1 GTSNPN and CDR2 SVGIG (reference sequence). The length of the CDR3 is 15 residues.

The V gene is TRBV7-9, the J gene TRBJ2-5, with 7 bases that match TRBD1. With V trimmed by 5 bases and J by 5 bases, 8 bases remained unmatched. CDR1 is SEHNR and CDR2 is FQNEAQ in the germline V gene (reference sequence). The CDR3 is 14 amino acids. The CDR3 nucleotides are TGTGCCAGCAGCCCAGGGGGATTGGGGGAGACCCAGTACTTC. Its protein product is CASSPGGLGETQYF.

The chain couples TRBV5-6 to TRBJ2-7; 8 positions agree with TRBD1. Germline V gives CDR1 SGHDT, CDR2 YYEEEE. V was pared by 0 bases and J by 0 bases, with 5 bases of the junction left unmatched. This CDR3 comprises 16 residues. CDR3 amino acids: CASSLGTGQVSYEQYF. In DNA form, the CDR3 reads TGTGCCAGCAGCTTGGGTACGGGACAGGTCTCCTACGAGCAGTACTTC.

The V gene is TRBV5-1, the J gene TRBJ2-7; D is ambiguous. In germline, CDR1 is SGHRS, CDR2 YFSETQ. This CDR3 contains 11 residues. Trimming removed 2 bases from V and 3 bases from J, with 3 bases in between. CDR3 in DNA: TGCGCCAGCAGCTTTCTCTACGAGCAGTACTTC. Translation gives CASSFLYEQYF.

The DNA of the CDR3 is TGTGCCAGTAGTATCCCGGACAGGGGCCGCAATCAGCCCCAGCATTTT. It yields the protein CASSIPDRGRNQPQHF. V gene TRBV19 combines with J gene TRBJ1-5; 9 bases line up with TRBD1. CDR3 length: 16 amino acids. V shed 3 bases and J 2 bases; nucleotides not matched to a gene: 5. Germline lookup yields CDR1 LNHDA and CDR2 SQIVND (reference sequence).

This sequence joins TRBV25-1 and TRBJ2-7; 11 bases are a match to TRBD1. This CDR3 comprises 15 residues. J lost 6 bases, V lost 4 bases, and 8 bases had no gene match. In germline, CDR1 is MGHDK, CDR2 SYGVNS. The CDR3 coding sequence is TGTGCCAGCAGTGCCGTTGGGACAGGGGGGTCCGAGCAGTACTTC. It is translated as CASSAVGTGGSEQYF.

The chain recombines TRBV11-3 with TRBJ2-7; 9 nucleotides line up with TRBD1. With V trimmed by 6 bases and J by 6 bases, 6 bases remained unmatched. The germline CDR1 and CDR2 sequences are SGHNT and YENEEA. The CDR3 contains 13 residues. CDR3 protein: CASRDRQGVEQYF. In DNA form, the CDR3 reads TGTGCCAGCAGGGACCGACAGGGGGTCGAGCAGTACTTC.

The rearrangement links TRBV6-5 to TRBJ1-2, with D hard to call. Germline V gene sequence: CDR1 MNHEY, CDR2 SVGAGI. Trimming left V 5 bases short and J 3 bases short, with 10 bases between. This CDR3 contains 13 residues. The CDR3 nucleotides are TGTGCCAGCAGTCGAGGTTCCTACTATGGCTACACCTTC. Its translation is CASSRGSYYGYTF.

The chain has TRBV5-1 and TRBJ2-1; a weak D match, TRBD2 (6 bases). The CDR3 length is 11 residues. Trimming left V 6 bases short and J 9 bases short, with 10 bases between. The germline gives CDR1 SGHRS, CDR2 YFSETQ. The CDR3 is CASTEGFEQFF. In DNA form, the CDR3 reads TGCGCCAGCACGGAGGGGTTTGAGCAGTTCTTC.

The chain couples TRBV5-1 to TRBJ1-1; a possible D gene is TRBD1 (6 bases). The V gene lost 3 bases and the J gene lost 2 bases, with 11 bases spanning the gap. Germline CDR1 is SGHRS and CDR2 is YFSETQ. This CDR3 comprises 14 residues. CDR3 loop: CASSSAGTNTEAFF. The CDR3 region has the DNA TGCGCCAGCAGCTCCGCAGGGACAAACACTGAAGCTTTCTTT. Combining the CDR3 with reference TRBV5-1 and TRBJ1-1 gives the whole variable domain KAGVTQTPRYLIKTRGQQVTLSCSPISGHRSVSWYQQTPGQGLQFLFEYFSETQRNKGNFPGRFSGRQFSNSRSEMNVSTLELGDSALYLCASSSAGTNTEAFFGQGTRLTVV.

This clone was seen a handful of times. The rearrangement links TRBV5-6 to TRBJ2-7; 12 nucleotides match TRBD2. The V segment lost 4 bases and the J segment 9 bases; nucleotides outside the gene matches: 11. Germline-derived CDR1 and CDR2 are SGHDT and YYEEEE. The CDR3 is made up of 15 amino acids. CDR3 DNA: TGTGCCAGCAGCGATACCGGGACTAGCGGGCGGCGGCAGTACTTC. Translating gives CASSDTGTSGRRQYF.